This T cell receptor beta chain is drawn from a study of response to subunit inactivated influenza vaccine. This clonotype was observed many times. TCRdb processed the RT-PCR reads anew with MiXCR; each CDR3 protein has one entry. The table shows about 700,000 distinct CDR3 sequences, with 15% to 17% occurring only once. V lost 3 bases to trimming and J lost 4 bases; unmatched junction nucleotides: 8. The CDR3 is 16 residues long. Germline V gives CDR1 SGHRS, CDR2 YFSETQ. Material: PBMCs from blood, obtained roughly 13 days after vaccination. V is TRBV5-1 and J is TRBJ2-1; 9 positions match TRBD2. The clonotype was recovered from a man over 45 who received an inactivated influenza vaccine. The CDR3 region is CASSSISGGGYNEQFF. The CDR3, as DNA: TGCGCCAGCAGCTCCATTAGCGGGGGCGGTTACAATGAGCAGTTCTTC.